The present T cell receptor (beta chain) was sequenced within a study of T-cell memory formation after mild COVID-19. TCRdb re-called the 5' RACE reads with MiXCR, one entry per CDR3 protein. The sample has about 350,000 distinct CDR3 sequences, roughly an eighth seen once. Germline V CDR1 and CDR2: SQVTM, ANQGSEA. There are 12 residues in the CDR3. Between the trimmed V and J ends, which lost 5 bases and 1 base, there was a span of 5 bases. The V call is TRBV29-1, the J call TRBJ2-2, with D unclear. The receptor was isolated from a man between 18 and 35 years old who had mild COVID-19 (a few samples of this study predate the infection). Cell type and time point are not known. Sequencing was done on a sample of PBMCs or a T cell subset sorted from them (not recorded which). Here the CDR3 DNA reads TGCAGCGTTCCCAGGAACACCGGGGAGCTGTTTTTT. This encodes CSVPRNTGELFF.